This T cell receptor beta chain was sequenced in a study of T cells in narcolepsy. With regard to this clone: Its specificity is not known.

Assay used: immunoSEQ multiplex PCR; TCRdb lists only in-frame clones, some missing. There are 31,000 or so clones in the sample; about nine tenths occur only once, and about 1.3% lies in the top ten. Study-wide results and caveats: Blood of same and different patients, but not healthy controls, reportedly held recurring autoreactive clonotypes. In some patient and control memory CD4+ samples, autoreactive clones were absent.

Input material: CD45RA- memory CD4+ T cells from PBMCs. This clonotype was sampled from a human donor with narcolepsy.

In DNA form, the CDR3 reads TGCAGCTTAATACAGGGCTACGAGCAGTACTTC. Translating gives CSLIQGYEQYF. The J gene is TRBJ2-7, the V gene TRBV29-1; D might be TRBD1 (6 bases). Per the germline V gene, CDR1 is SQVTM and CDR2 is ANQGSEA. This CDR3 is 11 amino acids long. Trimming stripped 8 bases from V and 3 bases from J, with 11 bases between.